This T cell receptor (beta chain) was profiled in a study of shared clonotypes between healthy human individuals. This clone was seen a few times. Some clones are missing from TCRdb's copy, which holds only in-frame ones; the method was immunoSEQ multiplex PCR. The sample holds approximately 980,000 clones, more than 75% seen once. The source of this sequence is a man younger than 35 in good health. Sequences were obtained from memory CD4+ T cells sorted from blood. Described subset: CD45RA-negative fraction.

This CDR3 reads CASSPGTSKQYF. Written as DNA, the CDR3 is TGTGCCAGCAGCCCCGGGACTAGCAAGCAGTACTTC. The genes are TRBV11-3 and TRBJ2-7; 9 bases agree with TRBD2. V lost 5 bases, J lost 8 bases, and 4 bases stayed unmatched. Germline CDR1 SGHNT, CDR2 YENEEA. The CDR3 sequence is 12 residues long.